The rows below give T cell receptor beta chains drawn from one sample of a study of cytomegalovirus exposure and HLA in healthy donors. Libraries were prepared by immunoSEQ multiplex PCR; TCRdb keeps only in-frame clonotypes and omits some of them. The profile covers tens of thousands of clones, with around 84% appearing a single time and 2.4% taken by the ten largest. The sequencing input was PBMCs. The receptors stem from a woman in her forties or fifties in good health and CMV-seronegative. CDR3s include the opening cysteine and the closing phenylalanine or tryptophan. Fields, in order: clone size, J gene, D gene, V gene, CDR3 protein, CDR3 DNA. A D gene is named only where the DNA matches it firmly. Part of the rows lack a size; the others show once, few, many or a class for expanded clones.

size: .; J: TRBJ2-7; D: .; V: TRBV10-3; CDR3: CAISETHSSYEQYF; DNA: TGTGCCATCAGTGAGACCCATAGCTCCTACGAGCAGTACTTC
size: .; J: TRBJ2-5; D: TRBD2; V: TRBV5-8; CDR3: CASSLEGSGRGETQYF; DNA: TGTGCCAGCAGCTTGGAAGGGAGCGGGAGGGGAGAGACCCAGTACTTC
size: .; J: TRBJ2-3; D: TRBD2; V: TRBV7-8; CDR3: CASSFTAGGPDTQYF; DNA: TGTGCCAGCAGCTTCACGGCGGGGGGGCCAGATACGCAGTATTTT
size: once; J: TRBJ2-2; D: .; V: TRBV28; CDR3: CASRLNGAGELFF; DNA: TGTGCCAGCAGATTGAACGGGGCCGGGGAGCTGTTTTTT
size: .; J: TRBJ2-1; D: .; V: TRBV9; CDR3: CASSVGQAQTFLSYNEQFF; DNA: TGTGCCAGCAGCGTGGGCCAGGCCCAGACGTTTCTCTCCTACAATGAGCAGTTCTTC
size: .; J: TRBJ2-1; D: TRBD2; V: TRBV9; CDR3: CASTLSGGGPYNEQFF; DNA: TGTGCCAGCACGCTGTCCGGGGGGGGCCCCTACAATGAGCAGTTCTTC
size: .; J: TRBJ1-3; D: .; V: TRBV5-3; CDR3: CARSRGLVPGNTIYF; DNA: TGTGCCAGAAGCCGAGGACTAGTCCCTGGAAACACCATATATTTT
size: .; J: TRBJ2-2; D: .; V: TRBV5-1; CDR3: CASSLVSGLNTGELFF; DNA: TGCGCCAGCAGCTTGGTGAGCGGGTTGAACACCGGGGAGCTGTTTTTT
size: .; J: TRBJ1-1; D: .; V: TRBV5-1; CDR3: CASSSTGNTEAFF; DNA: TGCGCCAGCAGCTCTACGGGGAACACTGAAGCTTTCTTT
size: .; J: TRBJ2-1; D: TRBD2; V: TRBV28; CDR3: CASSVPPGLAGGPGSEQFF; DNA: TGTGCCAGCAGTGTCCCCCCCGGGCTAGCGGGAGGGCCAGGATCTGAGCAGTTCTTC
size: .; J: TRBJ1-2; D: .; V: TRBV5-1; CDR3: CASRLDLNYGYTF; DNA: TGCGCCAGCAGACTAGACCTTAACTATGGCTACACCTTC
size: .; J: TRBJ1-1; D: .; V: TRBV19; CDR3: CASSIGTGVVNTEAFF; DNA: TGTGCCAGTAGTATAGGGACCGGGGTGGTGAACACTGAAGCTTTCTTT
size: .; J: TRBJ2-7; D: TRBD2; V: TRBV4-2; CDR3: CASRPSGTTDYEQYF; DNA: TGTGCCAGCAGACCCTCCGGGACTACCGACTACGAGCAGTACTTC
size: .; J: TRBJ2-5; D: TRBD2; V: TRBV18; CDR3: CASSPRLAGQETQYF; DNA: TGTGCCAGCTCACCACGACTAGCGGGGCAAGAGACCCAGTACTTC
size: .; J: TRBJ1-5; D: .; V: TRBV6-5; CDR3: CASSLSGVSNQPQHF; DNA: TGTGCCAGCAGCCTCTCCGGGGTTAGCAATCAGCCCCAGCATTTT
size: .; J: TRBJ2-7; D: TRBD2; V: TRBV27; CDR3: CASRAGAPYEQYF; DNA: TGTGCCAGCCGAGCGGGAGCCCCCTACGAGCAGTACTTC
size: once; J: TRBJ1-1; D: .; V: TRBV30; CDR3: CAWSYESDTEAFF; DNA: TGTGCCTGGAGCTATGAGTCGGACACTGAAGCTTTCTTT
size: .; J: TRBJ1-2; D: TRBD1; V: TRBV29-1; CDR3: CSVEKTWDRGHGYTF; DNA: TGCAGCGTTGAAAAAACGTGGGACAGGGGGCACGGCTACACCTTC
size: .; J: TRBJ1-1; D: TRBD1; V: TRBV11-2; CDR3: CASRLRGSTEAFF; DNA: TGTGCCAGCAGACTCAGGGGGAGCACTGAAGCTTTCTTT
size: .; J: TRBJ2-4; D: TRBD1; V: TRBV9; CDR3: CASSVDPQGAKNIQYF; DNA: TGTGCCAGCAGCGTAGACCCACAGGGGGCCAAAAACATTCAGTACTTC
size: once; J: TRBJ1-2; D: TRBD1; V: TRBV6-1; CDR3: CASSVRQGGYTF; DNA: TGTGCCAGCAGTGTGAGACAGGGAGGCTACACCTTC
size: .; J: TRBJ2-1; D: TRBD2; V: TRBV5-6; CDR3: CASVLAGGDEQFF; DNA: TGTGCCAGCGTACTAGCGGGAGGCGATGAGCAGTTCTTC
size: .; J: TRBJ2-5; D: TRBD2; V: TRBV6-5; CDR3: CASSYSGGGASETQYF; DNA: TGTGCCAGCAGTTACTCTGGCGGGGGGGCCTCAGAGACCCAGTACTTC
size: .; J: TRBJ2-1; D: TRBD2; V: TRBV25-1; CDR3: CASSEGISGRTEQFF; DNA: TGTGCCAGCAGTGAAGGTATTAGCGGGAGGACTGAGCAGTTCTTC
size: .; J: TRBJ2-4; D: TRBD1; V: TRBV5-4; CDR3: CASSSTGGEGNIQYF; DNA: TGTGCCAGCAGCTCGACAGGGGGCGAGGGAAACATTCAGTACTTC
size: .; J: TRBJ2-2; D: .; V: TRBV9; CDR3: CASSVEGTANTGELFF; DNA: TGTGCCAGCAGCGTAGAAGGAACAGCGAACACCGGGGAGCTGTTTTTT
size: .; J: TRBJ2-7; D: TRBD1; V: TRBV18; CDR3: CASSPSGGYEQYF; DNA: TGTGCCAGCTCACCATCAGGGGGCTACGAGCAGTACTTC
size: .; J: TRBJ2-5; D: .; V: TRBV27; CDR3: CASSFPGLGRGYQETQYF; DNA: TGTGCCAGCAGTTTCCCTGGTTTGGGGAGGGGGTACCAAGAGACCCAGTACTTC
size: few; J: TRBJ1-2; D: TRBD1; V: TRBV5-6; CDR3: CASSPDRGRDYGYTF; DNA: TGTGCCAGCAGCCCCGACAGGGGGCGCGATTATGGCTACACCTTC
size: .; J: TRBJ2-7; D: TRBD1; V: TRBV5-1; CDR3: CASSLGYGQGVVEQYF; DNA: TGCGCCAGCAGCTTGGGGTATGGACAGGGCGTAGTCGAGCAGTACTTC
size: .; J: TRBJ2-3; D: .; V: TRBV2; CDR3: CASSDLFTDTQYF; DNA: TGTGCCAGCAGTGACCTTTTCACAGATACGCAGTATTTT
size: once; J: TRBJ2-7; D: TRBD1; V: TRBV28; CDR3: CASSLGTGGFNEQYF; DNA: TGTGCCAGCAGTTTGGGGACAGGGGGCTTCAACGAGCAGTACTTC
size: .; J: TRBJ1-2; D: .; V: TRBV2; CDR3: CASSADRNYGYTF; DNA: TGTGCCAGCAGCGCGGACAGAAACTATGGCTACACCTTC
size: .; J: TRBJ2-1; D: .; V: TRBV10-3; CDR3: CAISPGDGSYNEQFF; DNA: TGTGCCATCAGTCCGGGGGACGGATCCTACAATGAGCAGTTCTTC
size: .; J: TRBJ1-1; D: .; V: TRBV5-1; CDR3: CASSFDGPGRANTEAFF; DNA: TGCGCCAGCAGCTTTGATGGGCCGGGCAGGGCGAACACTGAAGCTTTCTTT
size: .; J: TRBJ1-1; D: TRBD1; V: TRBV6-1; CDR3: CASSATGVDTEAFF; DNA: TGTGCCAGCAGTGCCACAGGGGTCGACACTGAAGCTTTCTTT
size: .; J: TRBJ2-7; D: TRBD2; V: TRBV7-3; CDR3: CASSYYEGGEQYF; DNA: TGTGCCAGCAGCTACTACGAGGGAGGGGAGCAGTACTTC
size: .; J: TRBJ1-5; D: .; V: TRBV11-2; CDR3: CASSPGPNNQPQHF; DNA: TGTGCCAGCAGTCCTGGGCCGAACAATCAGCCCCAGCATTTT
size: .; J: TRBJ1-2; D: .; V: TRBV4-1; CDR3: CASSQQGFNYGYTF; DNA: TGCGCCAGCAGCCAACAGGGGTTTAACTATGGCTACACCTTC
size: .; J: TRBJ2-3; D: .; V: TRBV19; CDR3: CASSIGSGGTDTQYF; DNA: TGTGCCAGTAGTATTGGTAGCGGTGGCACAGATACGCAGTATTTT
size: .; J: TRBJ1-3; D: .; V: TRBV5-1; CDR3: CASSLERLDTIYF; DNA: TGCGCCAGCAGCTTGGAACGGTTAGACACCATATATTTT
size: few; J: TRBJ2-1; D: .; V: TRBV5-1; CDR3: CASSLLRGSLNEQFF; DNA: TGCGCCAGCAGCTTGTTAAGGGGGAGCCTCAATGAGCAGTTCTTC
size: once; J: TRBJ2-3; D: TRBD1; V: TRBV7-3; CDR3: CASSPGTGKVGTDTQYF; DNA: TGTGCCAGCAGCCCGGGGACAGGGAAAGTTGGTACAGATACGCAGTATTTT
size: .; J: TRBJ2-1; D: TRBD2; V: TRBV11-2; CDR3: CASSLASFSGGYNEQFF; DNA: TGTGCCAGCAGCTTAGCCTCCTTTAGCGGGGGCTACAATGAGCAGTTCTTC
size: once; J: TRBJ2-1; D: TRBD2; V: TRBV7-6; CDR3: CASSLITSGNWIYNEQFF; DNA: TGTGCCAGCAGCTTAATAACTAGCGGGAATTGGATCTACAATGAGCAGTTCTTC
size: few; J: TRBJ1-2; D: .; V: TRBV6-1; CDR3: CASSDPGFYGYTF; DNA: TGTGCCAGCAGTGATCCAGGGTTCTATGGCTACACCTTC
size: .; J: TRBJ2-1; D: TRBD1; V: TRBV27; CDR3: CASSREGTDSYNEQFF; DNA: TGTGCCAGCAGTCGGGAAGGGACAGATTCCTACAATGAGCAGTTCTTC